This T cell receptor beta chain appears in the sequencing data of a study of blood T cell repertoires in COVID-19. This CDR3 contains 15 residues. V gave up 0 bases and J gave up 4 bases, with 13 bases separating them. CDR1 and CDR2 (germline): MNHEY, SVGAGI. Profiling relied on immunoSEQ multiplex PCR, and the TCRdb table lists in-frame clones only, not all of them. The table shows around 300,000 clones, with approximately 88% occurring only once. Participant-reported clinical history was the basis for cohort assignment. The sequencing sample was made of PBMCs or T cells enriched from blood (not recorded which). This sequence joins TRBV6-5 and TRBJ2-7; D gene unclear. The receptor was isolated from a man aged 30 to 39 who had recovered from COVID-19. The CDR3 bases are TGTGCCAGCAGTTACTCGTATAGGAGCGAATACGAGCAGTACTTC. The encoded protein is CASSYSYRSEYEQYF.